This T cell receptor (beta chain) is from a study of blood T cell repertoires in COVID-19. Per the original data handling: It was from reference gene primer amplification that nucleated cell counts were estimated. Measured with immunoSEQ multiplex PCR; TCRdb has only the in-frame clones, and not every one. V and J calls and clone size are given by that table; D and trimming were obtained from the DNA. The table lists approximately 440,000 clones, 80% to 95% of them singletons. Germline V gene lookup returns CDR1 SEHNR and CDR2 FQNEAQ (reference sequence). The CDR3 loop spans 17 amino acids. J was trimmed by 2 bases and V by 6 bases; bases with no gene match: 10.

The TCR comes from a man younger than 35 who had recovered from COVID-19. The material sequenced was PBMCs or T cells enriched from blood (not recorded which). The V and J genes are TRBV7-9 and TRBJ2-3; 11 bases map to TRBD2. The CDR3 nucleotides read TGTGCCAGCAGGCATATAGCGGGAGGGCCCCCCACAGATACGCAGTATTTT. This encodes CASRHIAGGPPTDTQYF.